This section outlines one TCR beta chain sequence together with its context. This specimen comes from a study of T cells in localized non-small cell lung cancer. Repertoires were generated with immunoSEQ multiplex PCR, while TCRdb's copy carries only in-frame clones and drops some. The sample holds 45,000 to 60,000 clones, approximately 90% seen once. The CDR3 is 16 residues long. Germline lookup yields CDR1 ENHRY and CDR2 SYGVKD. V was cut by 5 bases and J by 1 base, with 14 bases left in between. The specimen was PBMCs, collected before any cancer treatment. The V call is TRBV10-3, the J call TRBJ2-2; no definite D call. The origin of this receptor is a man aged 40 to 70 with stage II lung adenocarcinoma. The CDR3 DNA reads TGTGCCATCAGTCCCCGGCTGGGTGGGAACACCGGGGAGCTGTTTTTT. Translated: CAISPRLGGNTGELFF.